This T cell receptor beta chain was documented in a study of cytomegalovirus exposure and HLA in healthy donors (dated by TCRdb to about 2017). Broadly, across the study: An earlier analysis of some 550 of the donors reported 250 to 300 Gb of sequence data and roughly 110 million unique TCR beta sequences from about 200 million T cells. Genome-wide SNP genotypes for about 60% of the 666 donors were used in a later genetic analysis, which treated that subset as a discovery cohort. An earlier analysis of several hundred of the donors applied high-throughput TCR beta sequencing to assess whether each TCR beta V gene segment acted as functional or pseudogenic. The later analysis used no new phenotypic data to find candidate immune exposures, relying instead on TCR beta sequences and their occurrence across donors. Approximately 300 gigabases of sequencing data and approximately 92 million unique TCR sequences made up an early release that covered 500 to 650 HLA-typed donors. Among a few hundred genotyped donors of the cohort, an average of about 240,000 unique TCR beta nucleotide sequences were sequenced per donor, roughly 18% of them non-productive. The study combined high-throughput TCR immunosequencing, statistical association of individual TCRs with disease status, and machine learning to predict cytomegalovirus infection status. The aim of the study was to test whether cataloging public T cell receptors could identify signatures of past pathogen exposure. All discovery cohort repertoires had been generated using a single sequencing platform. Roughly five DR-DQ haplotypes were handled as single units for association and clustering because linkage in the cohort was strong. A later analysis re-analyzed previously published TCR beta repertoires from 660 or so donors and added high-resolution HLA genotyping to study TCR occurrence patterns. Typing coverage differed by locus: A, B, C, DRB1 and DQB1 were typed in about 629-640 donors, DQA1 in approximately 520, DPA1 in 600 to 610, and DPB1 in approximately 450. The study used immunosequencing to profile the T cell repertoires of around 600 subjects and linked those repertoires to cytomegalovirus serostatus. Alongside the repertoire data, information on donor age, sex, ethnicity and CMV serostatus was compiled. A separate validation cohort of some 130 different subjects was used in addition to the roughly 670-subject first cohort. Both class I and class II loci were covered by HLA typing, at four-digit resolution. Of the 300 to 400 genotyped donors, approximately 83% fell in the genetic ancestry cluster associated with self-reported Caucasian donors. Study-wide conclusions, independent of this receptor: In vitro tests confirmed that three of the cytomegalovirus-associated TCR beta chains recognize cytomegalovirus antigens. Linkage disequilibrium might explain the correlated functional status among segregating V segments, but an unknown experimental factor could not be ruled out. The cohort was sequenced for TCR beta chains only, and without alpha or paired-chain data the features that could be detected were limited. Specific HLA alleles were associated with roughly 16,000 TCR beta sequences at a false discovery rate of 0.05 in a later analysis. The authors suggested that the approach could potentially be extended to other disease states and immunological phenotypes. For the cohort, immune exposure information was limited to CMV serostatus. An earlier analysis of 450 to 750 of the donors showed that most TCR beta V segments appeared in productive rearrangements either about 87% or about 30% of the time, which broadly matched IMGT annotations. Most TCR sequences were seen in very few donors, while some public TCRs were found in many individuals. A later analysis found that TCR association rates varied across HLA loci, with DRB1 alleles showing the most associated TCRs and HLA-C alleles the fewest. HLA typing was unavailable for some donors at each locus, so association tests used only the typed subset. Compared with equally common non-associated chains, HLA-associated TCR beta chains in a later analysis were more clonally expanded and had lower generation probabilities. Compared with the roughly 670-donor mean, donors in an Asian-associated ancestry cluster had fewer N-insertions in productive TCRs, according to a later genetic analysis. A further reported finding was that TCR beta sequences accurately predicted the HLA-A and HLA-B alleles for most subjects in the first cohort. V-gene and J-gene trimming of TCR beta chains was associated with a missense DCLRE1C variant in a later genetic analysis, and the association was replicated in an independent cohort. Roughly uniform sequencing depth across donors was assumed in presence/absence analyses, although this assumption may not hold. The sequencing pipeline was judged likely to have produced a cluster of highly shared sequence variants as a technical artifact. When HLA alleles, especially DR and DQ, strongly co-occurred, attributing TCR associations to individual alleles was difficult. The study gave a list of roughly 150 TCR beta chains associated with cytomegalovirus. The classifier was reported to diagnose cytomegalovirus status with high specificity and sensitivity in both the original and validation cohorts. A later analysis found that most CMV-associated TCR beta chains appeared HLA-restricted, with HLA associations seemingly driven largely by CMV exposure. A later analysis reported that several top co-occurrence clusters appeared linked to parvovirus B19, influenza, CMV and Epstein-Barr virus. The earlier analysis of almost 600 of the donors excluded over 15 rarely observed V segments, including chromosome 9 orphons, because counts were too low. Some IMGT-functional V segments, including TRBV6-2 and TRBV6-3, could not be told apart with the 87-base-pair reads, so those segments were excluded.

The cohort was made up of 666 healthy bone marrow donors. All cohort members were sampled while nominally healthy, although unrecorded immune exposures were likely present. The donor was CMV seronegative and belonged to the group of several hundred seronegative cohort members. A peripheral blood sample was collected from each donor, and TCR beta sequencing was performed on peripheral blood mononuclear cells. The Qiagen DNeasy Blood Extraction Kit was used to extract genomic DNA from the blood cell samples. As regards this clone: Its antigen is unknown. Nothing much larger sits one base from this clone, and base qualities are not available.

Including cysteine and phenylalanine, the CDR3 has 12 amino acids. Of all the DNA, just the CDR3 is kept, 36 bases in frame from base 1. V lost 9 bases and J lost 5 bases; the stretch between them is 13 bases long. The germline V gene sets CDR1 to MGHDK and CDR2 to SYGVNS. Library preparation used the immunoSEQ multiplex PCR assay. For the multiplex PCR, a mixture combining 60 forward primers for TCR Vbeta segments and 13 reverse primers for TCR Jbeta segments was used. A multiplex PCR assay on genomic DNA amplified the CDR3 region of rearranged TCR beta genes. On the Illumina HiSeq System, the amplified TCR beta libraries were sequenced as 87-base-pair reads. On the study's bioinformatics: In a later analysis, tens of millions of unique TCR beta chains were counted across the approximately 670 repertoires, and some 10 million of these chains were shared by at least two donors. Raw reads were error-corrected and collapsed into unique sequences with a nearest-neighbor algorithm that merged closely related sequences to remove PCR and sequencing errors. V, D and J gene segments were assigned by aligning CDR3 sequences to IMGT reference sequences. For a sequence to be retained, at least a six-nucleotide match to both a V gene segment and a J gene segment was required. Rearrangements were classified as productive when the CDR3 lacked stop codons and remained in frame with V and J, and all other rearrangements were classified as non-productive. CDR3 was defined by IMGT convention, running from the second conserved V-encoded cysteine to the conserved J-encoded phenylalanine. Sequences without an unambiguous match to a single V gene segment were excluded from the earlier analysis of 450 to 750 of the donors. In an earlier analysis of several hundred of the donors, a V segment was called functional when productive rearrangements were above 56.7%, and segregating when the standard deviation between donors exceeded 5%. A statistical classification framework was developed to diagnose cytomegalovirus status using the catalog of TCR beta chain sequences. A later analysis assigned V and J genes by comparing TCR nucleotide sequences with IMGT/GENE-DB human TR gene sequences. Using the TCRdist pipeline, a later analysis assigned CDR3 sequences along with most-parsimonious VDJ recombination scenarios. In a later analysis, each TCR beta chain was defined by its CDR3 amino acid sequence together with its V-gene family, and reads without a unique V-gene family were excluded. As a way to deal with suspected cross-contamination and a sequencing artifact, a later analysis dropped roughly 600 nucleotide sequences that were highly shared and had low generation probability. A later analysis calculated a clonal expansion index for each public chain from normalized within-repertoire ranks of inferred template counts. A later analysis computed generation probabilities with a VDJ recombination model fitted to out-of-frame rearrangements, and checked the results against IGoR. In a later analysis, TCR-TCR, TCR-HLA and TCR-CMV co-occurrence was scored with hypergeometric tests, and a repertoire-size bias correction was applied to TCR pairs. In a later analysis, false discovery rates were estimated by permuting HLA or CMV assignments 20 times. In a later analysis, co-occurring TCRs were grouped with DBSCAN, and TCRdist sequence similarity was added when clustering was performed within HLA-allele-positive subsets. Repertoires with fewer than 30,000 or more than 120,000 public chains were left out of co-occurrence clustering, as were five repertoires with anomalous nucleotide sharing. Here the immuneACCESS table is served through TCRdb, limited to in-frame sequences with V and J called. Missing clones are a known gap in these copies; in checked studies unresolved V genes cover under half, and the rest lacks a known reason. From that table come the V and J calls and clone size; the DNA was used to work out D and trimming. The sample includes around 110,000 clones, with around 79% observed a single time. Of the sample, 3% to 4.5% falls within the top ten clones.

The sequence joins TRBV25-1 to TRBJ1-1; a confident D gene designation cannot be given. The TCR was taken from a man aged 55 to 70 in good health and CMV-seronegative. The sample taken for sequencing was PBMCs. The CDR3 amino acid sequence is: CASRTVGTEAFF. The nucleotides are TGTGCCAGTAGGACTGTCGGGACTGAAGCTTTCTTT.